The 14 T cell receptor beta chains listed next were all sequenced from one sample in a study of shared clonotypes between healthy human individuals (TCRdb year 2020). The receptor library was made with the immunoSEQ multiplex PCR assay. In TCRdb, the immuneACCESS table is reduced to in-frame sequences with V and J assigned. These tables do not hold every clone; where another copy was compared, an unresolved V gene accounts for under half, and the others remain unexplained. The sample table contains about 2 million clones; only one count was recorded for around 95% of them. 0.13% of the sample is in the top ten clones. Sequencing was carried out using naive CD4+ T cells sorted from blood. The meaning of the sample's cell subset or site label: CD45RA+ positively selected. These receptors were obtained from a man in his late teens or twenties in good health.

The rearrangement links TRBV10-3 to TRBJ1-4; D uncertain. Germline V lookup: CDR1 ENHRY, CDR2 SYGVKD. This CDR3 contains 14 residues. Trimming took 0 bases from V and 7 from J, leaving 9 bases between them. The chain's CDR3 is CAISESSGIEKLFF. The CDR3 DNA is TGTGCCATCAGTGAGTCATCAGGTATTGAAAAACTGTTTTTT.

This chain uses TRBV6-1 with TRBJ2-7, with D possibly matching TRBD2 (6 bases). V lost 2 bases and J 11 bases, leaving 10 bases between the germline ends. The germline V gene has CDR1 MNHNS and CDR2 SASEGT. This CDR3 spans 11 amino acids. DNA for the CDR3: TGTGCCAGCAGTGAAACTAGCTCGGAGTACTTC. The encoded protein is CASSETSSEYF.

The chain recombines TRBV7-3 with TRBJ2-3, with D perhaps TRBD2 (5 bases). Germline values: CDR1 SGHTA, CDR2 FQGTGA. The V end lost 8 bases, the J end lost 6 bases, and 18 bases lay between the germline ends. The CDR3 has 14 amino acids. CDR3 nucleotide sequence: TGTGCCAGCGCCAGGTTTAGCGACGAGGATACGCAGTATTTT. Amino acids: CASARFSDEDTQYF.

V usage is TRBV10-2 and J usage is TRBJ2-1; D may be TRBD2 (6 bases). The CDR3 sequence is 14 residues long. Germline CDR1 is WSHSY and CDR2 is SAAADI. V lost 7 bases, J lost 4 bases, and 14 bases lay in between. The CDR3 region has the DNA TGCGCCAGCATCGGAGGGAGAGTATACAATGAGCAGTTCTTC. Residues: CASIGGRVYNEQFF.

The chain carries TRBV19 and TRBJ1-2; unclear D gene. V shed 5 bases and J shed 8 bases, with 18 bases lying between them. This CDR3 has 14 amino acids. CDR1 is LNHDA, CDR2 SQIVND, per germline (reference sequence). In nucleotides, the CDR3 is TGTGCCAGTAGTGCCGGAGTCCTAGGAGGCGGCTACACCTTC. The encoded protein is CASSAGVLGGGYTF.

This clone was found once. The chain's CDR3 is CASSPGGLNTGELFF. In DNA form, the CDR3 reads TGTGCCAGCAGTCCCGGAGGCCTGAACACCGGGGAGCTGTTTTTT. The V and J genes are TRBV11-3 and TRBJ2-2; D possibly corresponds to TRBD2 (5 bases). V dropped 6 bases and J dropped 1 base, with 12 bases sitting between them. This CDR3 contains 15 residues. Germline V lookup: CDR1 SGHNT, CDR2 YENEEA.

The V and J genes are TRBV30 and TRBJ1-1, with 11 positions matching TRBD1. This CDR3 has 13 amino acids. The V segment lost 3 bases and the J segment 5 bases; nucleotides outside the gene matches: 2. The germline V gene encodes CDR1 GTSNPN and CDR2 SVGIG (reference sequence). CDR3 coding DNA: TGTGCCTGGAGCGGACAGGGGGCTACTGAAGCTTTCTTT. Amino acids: CAWSGQGATEAFF.

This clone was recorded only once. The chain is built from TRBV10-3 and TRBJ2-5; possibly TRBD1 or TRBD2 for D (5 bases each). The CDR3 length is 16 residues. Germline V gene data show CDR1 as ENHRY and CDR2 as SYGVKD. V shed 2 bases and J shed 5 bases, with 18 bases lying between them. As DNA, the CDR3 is TGTGCCATCAGTGAGGCCGGGACCTCTTACCCGGAGACCCAGTACTTC. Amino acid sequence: CAISEAGTSYPETQYF.

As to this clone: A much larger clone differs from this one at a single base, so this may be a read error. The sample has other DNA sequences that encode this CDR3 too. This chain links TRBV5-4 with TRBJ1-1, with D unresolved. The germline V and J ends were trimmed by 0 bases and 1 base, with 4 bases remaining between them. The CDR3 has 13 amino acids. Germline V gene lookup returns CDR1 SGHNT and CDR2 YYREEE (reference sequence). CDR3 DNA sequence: TGTGCCAGCAGCTTGGGGGGGAACACTGAAGCTTTCTTT. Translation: CASSLGGNTEAFF.

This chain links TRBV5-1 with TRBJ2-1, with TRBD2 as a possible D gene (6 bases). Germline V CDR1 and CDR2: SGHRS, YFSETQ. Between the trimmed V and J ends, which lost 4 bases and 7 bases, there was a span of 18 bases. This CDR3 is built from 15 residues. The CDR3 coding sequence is TGCGCCAGCAGCCGCCGGGACTCGGCGGCTAATGAGCAGTTCTTC. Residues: CASSRRDSAANEQFF.

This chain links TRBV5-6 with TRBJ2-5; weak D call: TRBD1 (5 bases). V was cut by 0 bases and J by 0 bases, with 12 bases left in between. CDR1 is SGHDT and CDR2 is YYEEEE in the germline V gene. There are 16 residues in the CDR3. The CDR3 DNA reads TGTGCCAGCAGCTTGGGTCCAGGGCGGTACCAAGAGACCCAGTACTTC. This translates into CASSLGPGRYQETQYF.

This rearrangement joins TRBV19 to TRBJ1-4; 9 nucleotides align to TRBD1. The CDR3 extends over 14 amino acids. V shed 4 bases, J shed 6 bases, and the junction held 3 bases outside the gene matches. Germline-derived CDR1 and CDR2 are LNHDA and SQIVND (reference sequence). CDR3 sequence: CASSNDRGYEKLFF. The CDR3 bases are TGTGCCAGTAGTAATGACAGGGGGTATGAAAAACTGTTTTTT.

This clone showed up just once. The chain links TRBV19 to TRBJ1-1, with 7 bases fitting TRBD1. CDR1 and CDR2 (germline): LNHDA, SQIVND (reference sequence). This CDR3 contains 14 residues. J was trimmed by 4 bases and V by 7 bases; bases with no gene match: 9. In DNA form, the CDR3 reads TGTGCCAGTACCTTCCAGGGGGGGGGCACTGAAGCTTTCTTT. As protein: CASTFQGGGTEAFF.

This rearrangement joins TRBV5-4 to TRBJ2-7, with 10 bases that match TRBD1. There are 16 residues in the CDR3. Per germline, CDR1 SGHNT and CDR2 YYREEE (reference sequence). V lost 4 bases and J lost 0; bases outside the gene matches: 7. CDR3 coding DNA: TGTGCCAGCAGCCTTCCGGGACAGGGGACCTCCTACGAGCAGTACTTC. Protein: CASSLPGQGTSYEQYF. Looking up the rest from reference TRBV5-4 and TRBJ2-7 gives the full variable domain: ETGVTQSPTHLIKTRGQQVTLRCSSQSGHNTVSWYQQALGQGPQFIFQYYREEENGRGNFPPRFSGLQFPNYSSELNVNALELDDSALYLCASSLPGQGTSYEQYFGPGTRLTVT.